A single TCR beta chain is shown here with its context. This sample is part of a study of shared clonotypes between healthy human individuals. About the research overall: Each donor's CD8 memory used one plate, CD8 naive two, each CD4 subset three.

The CDR3 has 14 residues. Deletions cut 3 bases from V and 6 bases from J, with 12 bases between. Germline V gene lookup returns CDR1 ENHRY and CDR2 SYGVKD. Each replicate PCR on the sorted subsets used about 220 ng DNA (around 30,000 T cell genomes). Produced via immunoSEQ multiplex PCR; TCRdb's table is partial and in-frame only. The sample records about 1.5 million clones, approximately 98% being singletons. The study drew all its donors from Caucasian adults living in Nashville, Tennessee. Memory CD4+ cells were the fraction left after CD45RA+ naive selection. The rearrangement joins TRBV10-3 to TRBJ1-5; D gene uncertain. The source of this sequence is a man between 25 and 39 years old in good health. Sequencing used naive CD4+ T cells sorted from blood. The sample's subset: CD45RA+ positively selected. The CDR3 DNA reads TGTGCCATCAGTGACTCCCCATCGGGTCAGCCCCAGCATTTT. Its translation: CAISDSPSGQPQHF.